This passage covers 9 T cell receptor beta chains from one sample sequenced in a study of PD-L1 blockade in urothelial cancer. Using immunoSEQ multiplex PCR, the repertoire was profiled, and TCRdb retains in-frame clones only, with some absent. The sample holds 35,000 to 45,000 clones, 83% seen once. Time point given: peripheral blood 6 weeks after treatment start. Specimen: PBMCs, collected around atezolizumab (anti-PD-L1) treatment. The receptors derive from a man between 60 and 75 years old with urothelial cancer.

The chain joins TRBV19 to TRBJ1-1; D might be TRBD1 (5 bases). Trimming stripped 6 bases from V and 4 bases from J, with 21 bases between. The CDR3 totals 16 residues. In germline, CDR1 is LNHDA, CDR2 SQIVND (reference sequence). CDR3 protein: CASRRFGALGGTEAFF. DNA for the CDR3: TGTGCCAGTAGACGATTTGGGGCCCTCGGGGGCACTGAAGCTTTCTTT.

The chain combines TRBV28 with TRBJ2-5, with D possibly TRBD1 on 5 matching bases. Trimming removed 3 bases from V and 3 bases from J, with 8 bases in between. In germline, CDR1 is MDHEN, CDR2 SYDVKM. The CDR3 is 13 amino acids. DNA for the CDR3: TGTGCCAGCAGTTTCGGCAGGGAAGAGACCCAGTACTTC. Protein: CASSFGREETQYF.

The V gene is TRBV2, the J gene TRBJ1-1; maybe TRBD1 (5 bases). The V gene lost 6 bases and the J gene lost 1 base, with 15 bases spanning the gap. Germline V gives CDR1 SNHLY, CDR2 FYNNEI. The CDR3 consists of 15 residues. The CDR3 nucleotides read TGTGCCAGCAGACCCGTCCCAGGGCCGAACACTGAAGCTTTCTTT. This gives the protein CASRPVPGPNTEAFF.

V is TRBV5-1 and J is TRBJ1-2, with TRBD1 identical over 7 bases. Germline V gene sequence: CDR1 SGHRS, CDR2 YFSETQ. J was trimmed by 8 bases and V by 0 bases; bases with no gene match: 7. This CDR3 has 14 residues. The CDR3 loop reads CASSLGDDRVGYTF. The CDR3 DNA reads TGCGCCAGCAGCTTGGGGGACGACAGGGTCGGCTACACCTTC. The full variable domain, in which reference TRBV5-1 and TRBJ1-2 provide the parts outside the CDR3, is KAGVTQTPRYLIKTRGQQVTLSCSPISGHRSVSWYQQTPGQGLQFLFEYFSETQRNKGNFPGRFSGRQFSNSRSEMNVSTLELGDSALYLCASSLGDDRVGYTFGSGTRLTVV.

CDR3 nucleotides: TGCGCCAGCAGCCTCGGGACTAGCGGGGGTCATAAGACCCAGTACTTC. Its translation is CASSLGTSGGHKTQYF. The chain couples TRBV4-1 to TRBJ2-5; 14 positions agree with TRBD2. This CDR3 is built from 16 residues. With 4 bases clipped from V and 6 bases from J, the junction kept 7 bases outside the gene matches. The germline V gene has CDR1 MGHRA and CDR2 YSYEKL.

The genes are TRBV2 and TRBJ1-1; 11 nucleotides match TRBD1. The CDR3 extends over 13 amino acids. The junction had 3 bases not matched to a gene; V was cut back by 4 bases and J by 8 bases. CDR1 is SNHLY and CDR2 is FYNNEI in the germline V gene. Written as DNA, the CDR3 is TGTGCCAGCAGTGGGGACAGGGGGAGCGAAGCTTTCTTT. Protein product: CASSGDRGSEAFF.

This chain connects TRBV30 to TRBJ1-6; perhaps TRBD1 as D (5 bases). The germline CDR1 and CDR2 sequences are GTSNPN and SVGIG (reference sequence). CDR3 size: 16 residues. Trimming took off 1 base at V and 9 bases at J, with 19 bases between the two ends. DNA of the CDR3: TGTGCCTGGAGTGAAATCCTTTCCAGGGAGGTTTCACCCCTCCACTTT. It specifies CAWSEILSREVSPLHF.

The rearrangement joins TRBV28 to TRBJ1-2; D remains unclear. Trimming removed 4 bases from V and 6 bases from J, with 3 bases in between. Germline V CDR1 and CDR2: MDHEN, SYDVKM. The length of the CDR3 is 10 residues. In nucleotides, the CDR3 is TGTGCCAGCAGTTCCGATGGCTACACCTTC. Translation gives CASSSDGYTF.

The J gene is TRBJ1-2, the V gene TRBV19, with D unresolved. V lost 7 bases to trimming and J lost 6 bases, with 9 bases between them. Germline V gene lookup returns CDR1 LNHDA and CDR2 SQIVND (reference sequence). The CDR3 runs 11 residues. The CDR3 coding sequence is TGTGCCAGTACCGAAGACAATGGCTACACCTTC. Translating it yields CASTEDNGYTF.